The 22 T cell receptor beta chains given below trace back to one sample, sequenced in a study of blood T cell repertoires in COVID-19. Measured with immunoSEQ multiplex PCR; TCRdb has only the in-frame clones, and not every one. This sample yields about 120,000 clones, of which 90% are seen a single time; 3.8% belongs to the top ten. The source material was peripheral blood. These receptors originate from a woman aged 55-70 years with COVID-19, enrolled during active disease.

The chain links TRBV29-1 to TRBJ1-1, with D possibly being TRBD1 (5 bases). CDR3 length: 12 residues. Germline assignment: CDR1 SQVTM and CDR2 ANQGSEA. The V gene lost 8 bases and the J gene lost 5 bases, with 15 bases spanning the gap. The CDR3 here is CSHSGGYTEAFF. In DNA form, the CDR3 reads TGCAGCCACTCGGGGGGGTATACTGAAGCTTTCTTT.

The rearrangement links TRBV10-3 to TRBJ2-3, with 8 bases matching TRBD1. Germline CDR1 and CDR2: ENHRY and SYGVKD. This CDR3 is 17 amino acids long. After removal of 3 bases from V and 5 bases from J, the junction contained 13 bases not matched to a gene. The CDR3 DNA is TGTGCCATCAGTGACCCCAGACAGGGGCTGGGGGGAGATACGCAGTATTTT. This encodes CAISDPRQGLGGDTQYF.

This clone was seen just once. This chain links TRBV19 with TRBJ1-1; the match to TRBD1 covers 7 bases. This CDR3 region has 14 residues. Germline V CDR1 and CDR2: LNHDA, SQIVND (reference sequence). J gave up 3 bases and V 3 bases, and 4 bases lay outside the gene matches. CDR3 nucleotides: TGTGCCAGTAGTATGACAGGGAGGTACACTGAAGCTTTCTTT. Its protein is CASSMTGRYTEAFF.

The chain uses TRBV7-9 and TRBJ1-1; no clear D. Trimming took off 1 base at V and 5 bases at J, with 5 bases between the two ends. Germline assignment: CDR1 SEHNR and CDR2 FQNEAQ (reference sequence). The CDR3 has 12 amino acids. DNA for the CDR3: TGTGCCAGCAGCTTAGGGGCTACTGAAGCTTTCTTT. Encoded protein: CASSLGATEAFF.

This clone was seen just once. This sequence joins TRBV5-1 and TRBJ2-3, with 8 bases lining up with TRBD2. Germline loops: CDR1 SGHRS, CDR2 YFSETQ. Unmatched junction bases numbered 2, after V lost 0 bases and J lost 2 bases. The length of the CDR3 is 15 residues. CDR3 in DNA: TGCGCCAGCAGCTTGGGCGGGGGGAACACAGATACGCAGTATTTT. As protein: CASSLGGGNTDTQYF.

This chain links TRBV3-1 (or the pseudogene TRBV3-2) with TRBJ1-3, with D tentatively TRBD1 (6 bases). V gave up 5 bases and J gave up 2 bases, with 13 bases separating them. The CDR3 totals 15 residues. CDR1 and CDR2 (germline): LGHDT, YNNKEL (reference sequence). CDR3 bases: TGTGCCAGCAGCTCCGACAGGTTCACTGGAAACACCATATATTTT. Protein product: CASSSDRFTGNTIYF.

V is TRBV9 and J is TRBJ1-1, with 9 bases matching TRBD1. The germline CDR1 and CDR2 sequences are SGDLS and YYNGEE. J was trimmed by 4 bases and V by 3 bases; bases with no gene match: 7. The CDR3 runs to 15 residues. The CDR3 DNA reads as TGTGCCAGCAGCGGGGGACAGGGCGGAAGCACTGAAGCTTTCTTT. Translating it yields CASSGGQGGSTEAFF.

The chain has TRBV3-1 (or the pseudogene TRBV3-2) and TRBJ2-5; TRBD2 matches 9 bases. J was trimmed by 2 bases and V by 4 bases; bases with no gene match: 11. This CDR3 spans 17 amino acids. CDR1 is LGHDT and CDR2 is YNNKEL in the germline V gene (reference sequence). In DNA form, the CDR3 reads TGTGCCAGCAGCCGCAGACCTAGCGGGGCTAAGCAAGAGACCCAGTACTTC. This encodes CASSRRPSGAKQETQYF.

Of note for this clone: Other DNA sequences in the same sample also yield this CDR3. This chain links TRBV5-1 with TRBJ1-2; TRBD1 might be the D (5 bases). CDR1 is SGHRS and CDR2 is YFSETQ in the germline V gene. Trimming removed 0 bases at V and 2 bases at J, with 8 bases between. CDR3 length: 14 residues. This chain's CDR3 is CASSLVSGNYGYTF. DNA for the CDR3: TGCGCCAGCAGCTTGGTCTCAGGGAACTATGGCTACACCTTC.

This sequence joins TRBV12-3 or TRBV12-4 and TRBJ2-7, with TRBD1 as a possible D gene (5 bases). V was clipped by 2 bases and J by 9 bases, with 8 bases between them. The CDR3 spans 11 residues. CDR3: CASSLQGRQYF. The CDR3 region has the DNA TGTGCCAGCAGTTTACAGGGCCGGCAGTACTTC.

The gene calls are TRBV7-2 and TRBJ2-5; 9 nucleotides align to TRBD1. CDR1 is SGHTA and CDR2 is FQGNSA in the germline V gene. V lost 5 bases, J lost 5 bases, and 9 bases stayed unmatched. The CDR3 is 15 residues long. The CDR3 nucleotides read TGTGCCAGCAGCCTGAATTTCGGACAGGGGGAGACCCAGTACTTC. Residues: CASSLNFGQGETQYF.

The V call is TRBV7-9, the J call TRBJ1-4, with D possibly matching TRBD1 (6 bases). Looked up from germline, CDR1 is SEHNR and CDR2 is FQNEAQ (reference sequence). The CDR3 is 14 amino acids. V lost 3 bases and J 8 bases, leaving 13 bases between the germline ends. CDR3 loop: CASSFWGPGEKLFF. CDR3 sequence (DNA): TGTGCCAGCAGCTTCTGGGGGCCTGGGGAAAAACTGTTTTTT.

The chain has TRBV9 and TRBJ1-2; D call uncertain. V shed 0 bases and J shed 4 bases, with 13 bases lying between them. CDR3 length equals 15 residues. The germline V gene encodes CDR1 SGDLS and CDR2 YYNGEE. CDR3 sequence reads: CASSVEVSGAYGYTF. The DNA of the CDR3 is TGTGCCAGCAGCGTAGAGGTTTCAGGCGCCTATGGCTACACCTTC.

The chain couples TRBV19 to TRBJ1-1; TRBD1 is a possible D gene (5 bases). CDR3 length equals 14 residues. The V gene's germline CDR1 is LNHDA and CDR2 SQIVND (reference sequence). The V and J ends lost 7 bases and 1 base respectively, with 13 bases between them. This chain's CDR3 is CASTTGFSNTEAFF. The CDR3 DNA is TGTGCCAGTACCACAGGCTTCTCGAACACTGAAGCTTTCTTT.

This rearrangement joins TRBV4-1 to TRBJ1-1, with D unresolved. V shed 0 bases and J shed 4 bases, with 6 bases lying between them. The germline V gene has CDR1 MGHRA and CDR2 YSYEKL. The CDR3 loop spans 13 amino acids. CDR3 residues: CASSQDWATEAFF. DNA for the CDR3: TGCGCCAGCAGCCAAGACTGGGCCACTGAAGCTTTCTTT.

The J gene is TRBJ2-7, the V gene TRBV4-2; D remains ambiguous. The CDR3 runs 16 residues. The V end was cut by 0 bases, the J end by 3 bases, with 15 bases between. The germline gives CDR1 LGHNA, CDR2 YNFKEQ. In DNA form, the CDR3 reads TGTGCCAGCAGCCAAGACCCGTCGGTTCGGAGCTACGAGCAGTACTTC. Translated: CASSQDPSVRSYEQYF.

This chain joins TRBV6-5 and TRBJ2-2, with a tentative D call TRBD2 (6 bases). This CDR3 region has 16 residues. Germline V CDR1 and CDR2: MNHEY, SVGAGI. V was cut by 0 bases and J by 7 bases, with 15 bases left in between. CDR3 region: CASSYSKGLGSGELFF. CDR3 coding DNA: TGTGCCAGCAGTTACTCGAAGGGGCTCGGGAGCGGGGAGCTGTTTTTT.

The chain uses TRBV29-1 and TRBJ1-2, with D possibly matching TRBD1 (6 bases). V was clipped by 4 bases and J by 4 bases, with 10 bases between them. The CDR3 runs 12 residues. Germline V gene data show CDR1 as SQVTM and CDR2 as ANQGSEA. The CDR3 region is CSVVDSFYGYTF. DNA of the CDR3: TGCAGCGTTGTGGACAGCTTCTATGGCTACACCTTC.

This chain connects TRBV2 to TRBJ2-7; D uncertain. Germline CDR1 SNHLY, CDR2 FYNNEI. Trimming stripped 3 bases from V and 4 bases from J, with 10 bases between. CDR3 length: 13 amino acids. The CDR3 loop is CASSDHDIYEQYF. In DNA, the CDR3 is TGTGCCAGCAGTGACCATGACATTTACGAGCAGTACTTC.

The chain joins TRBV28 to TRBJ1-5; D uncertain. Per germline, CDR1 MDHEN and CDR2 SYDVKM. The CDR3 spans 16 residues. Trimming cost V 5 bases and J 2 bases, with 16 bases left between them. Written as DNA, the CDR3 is TGTGCCAGCAGTCCCCCTGGGAGGGCACGCAATCAGCCCCAGCATTTT. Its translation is CASSPPGRARNQPQHF.

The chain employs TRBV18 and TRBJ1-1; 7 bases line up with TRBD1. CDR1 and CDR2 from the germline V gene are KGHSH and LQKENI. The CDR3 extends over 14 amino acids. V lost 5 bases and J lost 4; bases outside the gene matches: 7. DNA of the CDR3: TGTGCCAGCTCAAACCGGGAGGGGGCCACTGAAGCTTTCTTT. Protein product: CASSNREGATEAFF.

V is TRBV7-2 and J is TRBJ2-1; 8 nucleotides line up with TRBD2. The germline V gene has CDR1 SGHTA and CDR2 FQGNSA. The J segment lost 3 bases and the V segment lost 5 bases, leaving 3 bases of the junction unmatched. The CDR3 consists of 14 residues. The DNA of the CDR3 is TGTGCCAGCAGCCCTGGGACTAGCTACAATGAGCAGTTCTTC. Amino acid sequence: CASSPGTSYNEQFF.